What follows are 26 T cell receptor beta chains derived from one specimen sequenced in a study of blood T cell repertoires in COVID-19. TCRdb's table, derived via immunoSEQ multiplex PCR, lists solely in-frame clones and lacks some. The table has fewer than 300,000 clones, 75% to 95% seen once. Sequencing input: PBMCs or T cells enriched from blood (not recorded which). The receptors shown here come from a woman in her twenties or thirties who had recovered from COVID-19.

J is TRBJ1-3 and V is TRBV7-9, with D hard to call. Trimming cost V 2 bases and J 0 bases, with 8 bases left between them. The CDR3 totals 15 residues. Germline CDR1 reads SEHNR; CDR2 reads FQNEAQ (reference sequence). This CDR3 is CASSLSVSSGNTIYF. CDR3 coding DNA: TGTGCCAGCAGCTTAAGTGTCAGCTCTGGAAACACCATATATTTT.

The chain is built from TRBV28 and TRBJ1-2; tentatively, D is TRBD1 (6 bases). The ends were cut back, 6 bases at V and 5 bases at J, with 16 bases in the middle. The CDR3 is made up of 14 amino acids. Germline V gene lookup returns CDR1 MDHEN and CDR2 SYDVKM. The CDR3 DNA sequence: TGTGCCAGCAGACTGCTCAGGGGCCAATATGGCTACACCTTC. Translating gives CASRLLRGQYGYTF.

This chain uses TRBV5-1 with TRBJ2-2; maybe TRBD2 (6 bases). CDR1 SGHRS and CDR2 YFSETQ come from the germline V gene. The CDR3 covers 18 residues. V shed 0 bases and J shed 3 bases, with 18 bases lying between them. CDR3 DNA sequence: TGCGCCAGCAGCTTGGGGGCCCAGGCGGGAACGGACACCGGGGAGCTGTTTTTT. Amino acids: CASSLGAQAGTDTGELFF.

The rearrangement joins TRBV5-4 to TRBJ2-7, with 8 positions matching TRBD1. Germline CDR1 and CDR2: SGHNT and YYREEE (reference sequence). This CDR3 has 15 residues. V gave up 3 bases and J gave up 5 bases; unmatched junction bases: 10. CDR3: CASSYPGTGPDEQYF. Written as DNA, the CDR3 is TGTGCCAGCAGCTACCCCGGGACAGGTCCCGACGAGCAGTACTTC.

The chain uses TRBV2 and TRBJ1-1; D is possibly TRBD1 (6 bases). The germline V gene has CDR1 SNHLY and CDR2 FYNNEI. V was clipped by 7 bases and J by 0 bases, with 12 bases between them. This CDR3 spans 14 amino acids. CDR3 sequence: CASKAQGMNTEAFF. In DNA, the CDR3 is TGTGCCAGCAAAGCTCAGGGGATGAACACTGAAGCTTTCTTT.

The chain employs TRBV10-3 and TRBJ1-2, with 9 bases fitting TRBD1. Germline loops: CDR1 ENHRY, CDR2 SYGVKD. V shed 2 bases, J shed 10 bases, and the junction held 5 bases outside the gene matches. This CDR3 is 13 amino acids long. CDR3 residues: CAISEARDRDYTF. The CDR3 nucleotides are TGTGCCATCAGTGAGGCAAGGGACAGGGACTACACCTTC.

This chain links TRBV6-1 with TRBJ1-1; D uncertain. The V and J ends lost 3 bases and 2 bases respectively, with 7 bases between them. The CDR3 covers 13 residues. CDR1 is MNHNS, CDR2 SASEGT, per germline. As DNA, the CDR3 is TGTGCCAGCAGTGACAGAATTAACACTGAAGCTTTCTTT. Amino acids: CASSDRINTEAFF.

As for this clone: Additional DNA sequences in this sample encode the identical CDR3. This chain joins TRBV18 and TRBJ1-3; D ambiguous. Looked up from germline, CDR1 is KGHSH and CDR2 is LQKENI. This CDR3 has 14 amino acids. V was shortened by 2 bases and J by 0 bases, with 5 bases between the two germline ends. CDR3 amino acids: CASSPEGSGNTIYF. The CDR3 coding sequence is TGTGCCAGCTCACCAGAGGGCTCTGGAAACACCATATATTTT. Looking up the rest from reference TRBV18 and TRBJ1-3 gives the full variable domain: NAGVMQNPRHLVRRRGQEARLRCSPMKGHSHVYWYRQLPEEGLKFMVYLQKENIIDESGMPKERFSAEFPKEGPSILRIQQVVRGDSAAYFCASSPEGSGNTIYFGEGSWLTVV.

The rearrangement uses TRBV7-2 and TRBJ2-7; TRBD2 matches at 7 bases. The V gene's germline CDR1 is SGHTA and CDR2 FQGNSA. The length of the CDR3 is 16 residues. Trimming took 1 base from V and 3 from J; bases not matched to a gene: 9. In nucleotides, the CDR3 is TGTGCCAGCAGCTTAGTTCAAGCGGGATCCTTCTACGAGCAGTACTTC. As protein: CASSLVQAGSFYEQYF.

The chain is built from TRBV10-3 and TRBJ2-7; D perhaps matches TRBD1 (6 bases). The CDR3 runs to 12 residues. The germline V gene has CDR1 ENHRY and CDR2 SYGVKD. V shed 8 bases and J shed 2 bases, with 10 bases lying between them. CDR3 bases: TGTGCCATCCGACAGGACCCCTACGAGCAGTACTTC. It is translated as CAIRQDPYEQYF.

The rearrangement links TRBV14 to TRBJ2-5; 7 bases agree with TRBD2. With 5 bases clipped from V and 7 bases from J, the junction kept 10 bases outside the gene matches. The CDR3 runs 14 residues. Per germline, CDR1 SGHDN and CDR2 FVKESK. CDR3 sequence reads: CASSRAGAPLTQYF. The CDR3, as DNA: TGTGCCAGCAGCAGGGCGGGAGCGCCCCTGACCCAGTACTTC.

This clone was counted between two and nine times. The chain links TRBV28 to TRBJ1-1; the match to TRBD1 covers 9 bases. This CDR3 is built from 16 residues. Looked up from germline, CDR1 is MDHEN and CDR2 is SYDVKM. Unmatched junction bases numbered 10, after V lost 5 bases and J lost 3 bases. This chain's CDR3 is CASSVPTGQGDTEAFF. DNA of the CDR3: TGTGCCAGCAGTGTCCCGACGGGACAGGGAGACACTGAAGCTTTCTTT.

In DNA form, the CDR3 reads TGCGCCAGCATCACTGGCGGACTGACCTACGAGCAGTACTTC. Encoded protein: CASITGGLTYEQYF. V and J are TRBV4-1 and TRBJ2-7; D is possibly TRBD2 (5 bases). The CDR3 is 14 amino acids. Trimming left V 7 bases short and J 2 bases short, with 15 bases between. Per the germline V gene, CDR1 is MGHRA and CDR2 is YSYEKL.

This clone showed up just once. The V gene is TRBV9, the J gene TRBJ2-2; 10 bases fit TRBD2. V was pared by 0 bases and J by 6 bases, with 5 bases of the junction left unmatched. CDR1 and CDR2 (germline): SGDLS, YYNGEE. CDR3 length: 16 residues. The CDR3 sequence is CASSVGVAGGAGELFF. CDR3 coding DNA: TGTGCCAGCAGCGTAGGGGTAGCGGGAGGTGCCGGGGAGCTGTTTTTT.

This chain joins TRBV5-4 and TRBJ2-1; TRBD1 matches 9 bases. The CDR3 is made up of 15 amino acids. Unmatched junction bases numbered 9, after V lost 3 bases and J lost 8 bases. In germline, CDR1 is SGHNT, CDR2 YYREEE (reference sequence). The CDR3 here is CASSSKTGGWDEQFF. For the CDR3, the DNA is TGTGCCAGCAGCTCTAAGACAGGGGGATGGGATGAGCAGTTCTTC.

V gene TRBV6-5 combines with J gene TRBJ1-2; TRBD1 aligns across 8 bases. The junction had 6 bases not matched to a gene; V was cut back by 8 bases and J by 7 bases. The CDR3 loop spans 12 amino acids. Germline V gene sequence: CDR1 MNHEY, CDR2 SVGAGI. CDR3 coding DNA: TGTGCCAGCCAGACAGGGGTGGGTGGCTACACCTTC. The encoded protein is CASQTGVGGYTF.

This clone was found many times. The CDR3 spells CASSEVSGRGIETQYF. Written as DNA, the CDR3 is TGTGCCAGCAGTGAAGTTAGCGGGAGAGGAATAGAGACCCAGTACTTC. The gene calls are TRBV6-4 and TRBJ2-5; 9 bases line up with TRBD2. This CDR3 is 16 amino acids long. V gave up 3 bases and J gave up 4 bases; unmatched junction bases: 9. In germline, CDR1 is MRHNA, CDR2 SNTAGT.

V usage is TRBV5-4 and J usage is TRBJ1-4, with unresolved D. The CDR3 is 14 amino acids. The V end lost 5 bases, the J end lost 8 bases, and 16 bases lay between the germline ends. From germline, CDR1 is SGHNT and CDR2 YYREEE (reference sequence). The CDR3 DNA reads TGTGCCAGCAGGCCCAGCTCTGGAGGCGAAAAACTGTTTTTT. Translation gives CASRPSSGGEKLFF.

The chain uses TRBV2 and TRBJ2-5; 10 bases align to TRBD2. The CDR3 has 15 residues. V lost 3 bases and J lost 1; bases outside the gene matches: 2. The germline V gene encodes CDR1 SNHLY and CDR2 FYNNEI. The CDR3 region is CASSESSGSQETQYF. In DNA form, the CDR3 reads TGTGCCAGCAGTGAGTCTAGCGGGAGCCAAGAGACCCAGTACTTC.

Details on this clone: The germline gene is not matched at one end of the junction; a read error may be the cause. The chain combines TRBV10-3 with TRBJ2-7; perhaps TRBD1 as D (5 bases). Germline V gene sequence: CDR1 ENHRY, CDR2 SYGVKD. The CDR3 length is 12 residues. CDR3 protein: CAISDGQRHVEF. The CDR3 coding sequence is TGTGCCATCAGTGATGGACAACGACACGTTGAATTC.

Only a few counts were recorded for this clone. DNA for the CDR3: TGTGCCAGCAGCTTAGGACGGGGTGCTAATGAAAAACTGTTTTTT. Protein product: CASSLGRGANEKLFF. V gene TRBV7-2 combines with J gene TRBJ1-4; D is uncertain. The V gene's germline CDR1 is SGHTA and CDR2 FQGNSA. V lost 1 base, J lost 3 bases, and 9 bases lay in between. The CDR3 runs 15 residues. Full variable domain (outside the CDR3, taken from reference TRBV7-2 and TRBJ1-4): GAGVSQSPSNKVTEKGKDVELRCDPISGHTALYWYRQSLGQGLEFLIYFQGNSAPDKSGLPSDRFSAERTGGSVSTLTIQRTQQEDSAVYLCASSLGRGANEKLFFGSGTQLSVL.

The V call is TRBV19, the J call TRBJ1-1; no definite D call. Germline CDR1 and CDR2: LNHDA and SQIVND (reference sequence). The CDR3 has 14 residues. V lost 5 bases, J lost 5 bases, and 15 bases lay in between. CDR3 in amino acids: CASSPGGRRTEAFF. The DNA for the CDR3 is TGTGCCAGTAGTCCCGGAGGGCGCCGGACTGAAGCTTTCTTT.

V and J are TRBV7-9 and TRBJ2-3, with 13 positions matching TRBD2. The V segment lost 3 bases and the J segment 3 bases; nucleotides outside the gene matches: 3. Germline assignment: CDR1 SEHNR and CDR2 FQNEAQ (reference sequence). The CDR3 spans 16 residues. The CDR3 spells CASSLGLAGSTDTQYF. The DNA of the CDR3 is TGTGCCAGCAGCTTGGGACTAGCGGGATCTACAGATACGCAGTATTTT.

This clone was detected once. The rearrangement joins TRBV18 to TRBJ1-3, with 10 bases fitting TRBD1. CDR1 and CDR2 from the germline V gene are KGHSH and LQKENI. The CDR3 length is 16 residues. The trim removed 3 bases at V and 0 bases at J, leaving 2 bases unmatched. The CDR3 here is CASSPGQGLSGNTIYF. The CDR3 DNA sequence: TGTGCCAGCTCACCGGGACAGGGGCTCTCTGGAAACACCATATATTTT.

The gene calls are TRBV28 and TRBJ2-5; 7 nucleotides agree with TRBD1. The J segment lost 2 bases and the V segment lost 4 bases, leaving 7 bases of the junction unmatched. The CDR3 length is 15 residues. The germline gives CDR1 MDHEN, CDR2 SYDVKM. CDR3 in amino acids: CASSSRGQRQETQYF. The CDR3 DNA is TGTGCCAGCAGTTCCCGGGGACAGCGTCAAGAGACCCAGTACTTC.

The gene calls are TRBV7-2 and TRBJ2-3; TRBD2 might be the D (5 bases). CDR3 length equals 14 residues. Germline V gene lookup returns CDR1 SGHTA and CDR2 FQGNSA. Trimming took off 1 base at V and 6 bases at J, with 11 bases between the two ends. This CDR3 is CASSLDVGMDTQYF. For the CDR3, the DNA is TGTGCCAGCAGCTTAGATGTCGGGATGGATACGCAGTATTTT.